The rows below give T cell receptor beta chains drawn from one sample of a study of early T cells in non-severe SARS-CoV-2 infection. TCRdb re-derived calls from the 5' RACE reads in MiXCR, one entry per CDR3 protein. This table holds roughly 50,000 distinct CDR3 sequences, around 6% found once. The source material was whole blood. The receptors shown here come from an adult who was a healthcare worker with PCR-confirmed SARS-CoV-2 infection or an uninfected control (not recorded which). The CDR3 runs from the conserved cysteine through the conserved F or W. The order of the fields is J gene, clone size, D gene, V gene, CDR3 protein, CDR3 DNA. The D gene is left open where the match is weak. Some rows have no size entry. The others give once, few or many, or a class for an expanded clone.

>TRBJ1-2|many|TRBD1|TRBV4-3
CASSQEGGQGNYGYTF
TGCGCCAGCAGCCAAGAGGGGGGACAGGGAAACTATGGCTACACCTTC
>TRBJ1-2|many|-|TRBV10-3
CAISEPPAQGGYTF
TGTGCCATCAGTGAACCGCCAGCCCAGGGTGGCTACACCTTC
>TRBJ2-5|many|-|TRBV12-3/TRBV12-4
CASSYSGFRETQYF
TGTGCCAGCAGCTATTCAGGGTTCCGAGAGACCCAGTACTTC
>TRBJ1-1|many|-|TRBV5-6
CASSPGTLNTEAFF
TGTGCCAGCAGTCCCGGGACACTGAACACTGAAGCTTTCTTT
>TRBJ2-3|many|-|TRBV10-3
CAIKHHAGTAGTDTQYF
TGTGCCATCAAACACCACGCCGGGACCGCCGGCACAGATACGCAGTATTTT
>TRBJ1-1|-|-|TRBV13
CASSLERLAFF
TGTGCCAGCAGCTTGGAACGGTTAGCTTTCTTT
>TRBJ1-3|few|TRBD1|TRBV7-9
CASSFQGALTTGNTIYF
TGTGCCAGCAGCTTTCAGGGGGCATTGACTACTGGAAACACCATATATTTT
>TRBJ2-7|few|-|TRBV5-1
CASSLEGHEQYF
TGCGCCAGCAGCTTGGAAGGCCACGAGCAGTACTTC
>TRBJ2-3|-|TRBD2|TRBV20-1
CSARDPTGTSGGTDTQYF
TGCAGTGCTAGAGATCCAACCGGTACTAGCGGGGGCACAGATACGCAGTATTTT
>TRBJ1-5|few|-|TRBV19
CASSAQGSNQPQHF
TGTGCCAGTAGTGCCCAGGGGAGTAATCAGCCCCAGCATTTT
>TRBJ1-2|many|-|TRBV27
CASSPGGDYGYTF
TGTGCCAGCTCCCCGGGAGGCGACTATGGCTACACCTTC
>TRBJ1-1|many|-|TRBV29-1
CSVEDEWEGIGEAFF
TGCAGCGTTGAAGATGAGTGGGAGGGGATTGGGGAAGCTTTCTTT
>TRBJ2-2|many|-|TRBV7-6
CASSRETAANTGELFF
TGTGCCAGCAGCCGGGAGACAGCCGCGAACACCGGGGAGCTGTTTTTT
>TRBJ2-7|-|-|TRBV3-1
CASSQDLRREQYF
TGTGCCAGCAGCCAAGATCTCCGGCGCGAGCAGTACTTC
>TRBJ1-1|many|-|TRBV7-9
CATGWGNTEAFF
TGTGCCACAGGGTGGGGGAACACTGAAGCTTTCTTT
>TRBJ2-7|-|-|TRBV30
CAWSPFGPAKQYF
TGTGCCTGGAGCCCCTTTGGGCCCGCGAAGCAGTACTTC
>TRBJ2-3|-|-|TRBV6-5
CASSYAAGTDTQYF
TGTGCCAGCAGTTACGCTGCAGGGACAGATACGCAGTATTTT
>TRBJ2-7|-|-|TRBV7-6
CASSPGTANEQYF
TGTGCCAGCAGCCCCGGGACTGCTAACGAGCAGTACTTC
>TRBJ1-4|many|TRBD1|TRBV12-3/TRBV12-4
CASSVPGQGNEKLFF
TGTGCCAGCAGTGTTCCGGGACAGGGAAATGAAAAACTGTTTTTT
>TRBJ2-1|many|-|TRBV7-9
CASSPPKSSGDEQFF
TGTGCCAGCAGCCCCCCGAAGTCCTCAGGCGATGAGCAGTTCTTC
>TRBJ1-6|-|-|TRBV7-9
CASSLGQESPLHF
TGTGCCAGCAGCTTAGGTCAGGAATCACCCCTCCACTTT
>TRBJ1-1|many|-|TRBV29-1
CSVEGGRTVMNTEAFF
TGCAGCGTTGAAGGGGGTAGGACAGTCATGAACACTGAAGCTTTCTTT
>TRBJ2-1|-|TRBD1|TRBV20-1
CSADGQGPYNEQFF
TGCAGTGCGGACGGACAGGGTCCCTACAATGAGCAGTTCTTC
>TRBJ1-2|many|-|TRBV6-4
CASTPRNGYTF
TGTGCCAGCACCCCTCGCAATGGCTACACCTTC
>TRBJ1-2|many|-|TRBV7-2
CASSIGSRLSYGYTF
TGTGCCAGCTCGATAGGGAGCCGGCTCTCCTATGGCTACACCTTC
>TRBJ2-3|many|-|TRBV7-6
CASSLRTEGDTQYF
TGTGCCAGCAGCTTAAGGACCGAAGGAGATACGCAGTATTTT
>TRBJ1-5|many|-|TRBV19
CASSRSSDNQPQHF
TGTGCCAGTAGTCGTTCATCGGACAATCAGCCCCAGCATTTT
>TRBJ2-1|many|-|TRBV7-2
CASSSSRYGEQFF
TGTGCCAGCAGCTCATCTAGGTACGGTGAGCAGTTCTTC
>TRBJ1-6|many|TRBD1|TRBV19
CASTPQGTRSSPLHF
TGTGCCAGTACCCCACAGGGGACAAGGAGTTCACCCCTCCACTTT
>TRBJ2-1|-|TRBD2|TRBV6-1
CASSDHGLAGFF
TGTGCCAGCAGTGACCACGGACTAGCGGGTTTCTTC
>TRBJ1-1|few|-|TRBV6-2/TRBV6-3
CASGRGRTEAFF
TGTGCCAGCGGAAGAGGAAGGACTGAAGCTTTCTTT
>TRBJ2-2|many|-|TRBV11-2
CASSPRRAVRAGELFF
TGTGCCAGCAGCCCCCGACGGGCGGTCCGGGCCGGGGAGCTGTTTTTT
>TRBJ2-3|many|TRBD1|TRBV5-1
CASSSGQAPFTDTQYF
TGCGCCAGCAGCTCTGGACAGGCGCCATTCACAGATACGCAGTATTTT
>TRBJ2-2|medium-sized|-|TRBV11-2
CASSLYRNTGELFF
TGTGCCAGCAGCTTGTACAGGAACACCGGGGAGCTGTTTTTT
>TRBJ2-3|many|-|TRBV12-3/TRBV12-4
CASIPTSLSTDTQYF
TGTGCCAGCATCCCGACTAGTTTGAGCACAGATACGCAGTATTTT
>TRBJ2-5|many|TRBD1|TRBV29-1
CSLRGQGAETQYF
TGCAGCTTGCGGGGACAGGGGGCCGAGACCCAGTACTTC
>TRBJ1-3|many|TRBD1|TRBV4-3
CASSQDQQGTTGNTIYF
TGCGCCAGCAGCCAAGACCAACAGGGGACTACTGGAAACACCATATATTTT
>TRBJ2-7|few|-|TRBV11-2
CASRISYEQYF
TGTGCCAGCAGGATTTCCTACGAGCAGTACTTC
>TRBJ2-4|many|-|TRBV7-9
CASSLAGAKNIQYF
TGTGCCAGCAGCTTAGCGGGAGCCAAAAACATTCAGTACTTC
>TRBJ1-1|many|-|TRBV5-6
CASSFPQGNTEAFF
TGTGCCAGCAGCTTCCCACAGGGTAACACTGAAGCTTTCTTT
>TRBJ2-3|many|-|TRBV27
CASSSIGGTIRRDTQYF
TGTGCCAGCAGTTCGATAGGCGGGACCATCCGGAGGGATACGCAGTATTTT
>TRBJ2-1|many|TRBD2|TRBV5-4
CASSLERAGWNEQFF
TGTGCCAGCAGCTTGGAGCGAGCGGGATGGAATGAGCAGTTCTTC
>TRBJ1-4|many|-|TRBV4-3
CASSQEIRGEKLFF
TGCGCCAGCAGCCAAGAAATAAGGGGGGAAAAACTGTTTTTT
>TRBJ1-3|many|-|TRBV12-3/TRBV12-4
CASSPKEGNTIYF
TGTGCCAGCAGCCCAAAGGAGGGAAACACCATATATTTT
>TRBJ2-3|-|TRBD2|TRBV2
CASTGGGGTDTQYF
TGTGCCAGCACCGGCGGGGGTGGGACAGATACGCAGTATTTT
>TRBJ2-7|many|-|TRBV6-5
CASSSDIHEQYF
TGTGCCAGCAGTTCGGACATTCACGAGCAGTACTTC
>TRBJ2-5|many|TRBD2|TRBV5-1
CASSSVLAGEETQYF
TGCGCCAGCAGCTCCGTTCTAGCGGGAGAAGAGACCCAGTACTTC
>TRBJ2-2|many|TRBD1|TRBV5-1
CASTFGTGGAGELFF
TGCGCCAGCACGTTCGGGACAGGGGGCGCCGGGGAGCTGTTTTTT
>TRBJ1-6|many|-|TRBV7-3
CASSLMENSPLHF
TGTGCCAGCAGCTTAATGGAGAATTCACCCCTCCACTTT
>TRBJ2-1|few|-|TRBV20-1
CSARGHGLSVPSEEQFF
TGCAGTGCTAGAGGGCATGGACTTTCAGTACCTTCGGAGGAGCAGTTCTTC
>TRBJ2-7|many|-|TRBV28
CASSPHTMDYEQYF
TGTGCCAGCAGTCCGCACACCATGGACTACGAGCAGTACTTC
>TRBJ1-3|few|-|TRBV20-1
CSAYGRTSGNTIYF
TGCAGTGCATATGGACGGACCTCTGGAAACACCATATATTTT
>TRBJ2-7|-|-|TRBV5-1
CASSSLDSNYEQYF
TGCGCCAGCAGCTCACTAGACTCGAACTACGAGCAGTACTTC
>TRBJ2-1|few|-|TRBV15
CATSRELGEQFF
TGTGCCACCAGCAGAGAACTCGGTGAGCAGTTCTTC